Below are 4 T cell receptor beta chains sequenced from a single sample in a study of blood T cell repertoires in COVID-19. Assay used: immunoSEQ multiplex PCR; TCRdb lists only in-frame clones, some missing. The sample consists of about 180,000 clones, more than 70% of them appearing once. Sequenced sample: peripheral blood. These TCRs come from a man in his fifties or sixties with active or convalescent COVID-19.

The rearrangement joins TRBV29-1 to TRBJ1-1; D might be TRBD1 (5 bases). The CDR3 spans 13 residues. CDR1 and CDR2 (germline): SQVTM, ANQGSEA. Trimming took 7 bases from V and 1 from J, leaving 13 bases between them. The CDR3 nucleotides are TGCAGCGCAGAGCGAGGACAGAACACTGAAGCTTTCTTT. Protein sequence: CSAERGQNTEAFF.

The chain is built from TRBV30 and TRBJ2-7; 10 nucleotides agree with TRBD2. Germline V gene lookup returns CDR1 GTSNPN and CDR2 SVGIG (reference sequence). There are 13 residues in the CDR3. Trimming at V came to 2 bases and at J to 5 bases, leaving 3 bases not matched to a gene. CDR3 bases: TGTGCCTGGAGTAAGCGGGAGGGCCACGAGCAGTACTTC. Translated, it gives CAWSKREGHEQYF.

The chain combines TRBV4-3 with TRBJ2-5; possible D gene TRBD2, 5 bases. V lost 4 bases, J lost 5 bases, and 23 bases lay in between. CDR1 is LGHNA and CDR2 is YSLEER in the germline V gene. CDR3 length equals 17 residues. In nucleotides, the CDR3 is TGCGCCAGCAGCCCCACGGCTGGAGCGGTCGGCGGGGAGACCCAGTACTTC. Its protein is CASSPTAGAVGGETQYF.

The chain uses TRBV20-1 and TRBJ1-6, with D uncertain. The ends were cut back, 3 bases at V and 13 bases at J, with 10 bases in the middle. Germline CDR1 and CDR2: DFQATT and SNEGSKA (reference sequence). CDR3 length equals 11 residues. For the CDR3, the DNA is TGCAGTGCTAGTAATTCAGTCCCCCTCCACTTT. This codes for CSASNSVPLHF.